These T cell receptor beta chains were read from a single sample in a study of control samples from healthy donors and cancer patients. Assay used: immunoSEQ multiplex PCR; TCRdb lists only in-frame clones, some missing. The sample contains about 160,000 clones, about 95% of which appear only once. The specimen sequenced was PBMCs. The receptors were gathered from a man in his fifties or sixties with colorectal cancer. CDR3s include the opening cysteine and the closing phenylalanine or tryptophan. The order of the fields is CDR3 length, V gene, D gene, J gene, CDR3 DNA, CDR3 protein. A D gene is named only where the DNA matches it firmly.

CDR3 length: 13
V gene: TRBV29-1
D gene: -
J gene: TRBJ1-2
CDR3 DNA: TGCAGCGTGGCAGAGACTCCCAGGGATGGCTACACCTTC
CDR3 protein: CSVAETPRDGYTF

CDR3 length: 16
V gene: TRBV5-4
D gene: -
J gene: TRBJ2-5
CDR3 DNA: TGTGCCAGCAGCTTGACAGGTCCTACCCTCCAAGAGACCCAGTACTTC
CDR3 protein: CASSLTGPTLQETQYF

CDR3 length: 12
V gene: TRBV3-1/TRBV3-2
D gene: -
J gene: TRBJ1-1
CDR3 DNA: TGTGCCAGCAGCCAAGGGGGTTGGGGGACTTTCTTT
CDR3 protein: CASSQGGWGTFF

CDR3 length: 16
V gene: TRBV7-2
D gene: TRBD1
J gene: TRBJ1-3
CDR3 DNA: TGTGCCAGCAGCCTTCACGGACAGGGGTTCGGAAACACCATATATTTT
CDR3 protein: CASSLHGQGFGNTIYF

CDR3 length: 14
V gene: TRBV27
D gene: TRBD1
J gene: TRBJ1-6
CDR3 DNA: TGTGCCAGCAGTTGGGACAGGGAAAATTCACCCCTCCACTTT
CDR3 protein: CASSWDRENSPLHF

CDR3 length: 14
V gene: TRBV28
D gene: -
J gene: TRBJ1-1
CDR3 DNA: TGTGCCAGCAGTTCCCCAGCACCGAACACTGAAGCTTTCTTT
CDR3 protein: CASSSPAPNTEAFF

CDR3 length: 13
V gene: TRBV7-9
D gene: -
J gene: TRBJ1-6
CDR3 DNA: TGTGCCAGCAGCTCGGCAAGTAACTCACCCCTCCACTTT
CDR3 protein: CASSSASNSPLHF

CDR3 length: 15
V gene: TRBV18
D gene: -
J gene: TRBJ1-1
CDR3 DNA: TGTGCCAGCTCACTACCCGGGACAAGGAACACTGAAGCTTTCTTT
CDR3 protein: CASSLPGTRNTEAFF

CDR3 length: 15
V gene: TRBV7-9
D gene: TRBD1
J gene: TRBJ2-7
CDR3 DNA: TGTGCCAGCAGCTCAACCCGACAGGGGGACTACGAGCAGTACTTC
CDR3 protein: CASSSTRQGDYEQYF

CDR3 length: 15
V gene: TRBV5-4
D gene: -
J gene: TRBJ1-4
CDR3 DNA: TGTGCCAGCAGCCCCCAGGAGGCCGGCCACGGAAAACTGTTTTTT
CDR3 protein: CASSPQEAGHGKLFF

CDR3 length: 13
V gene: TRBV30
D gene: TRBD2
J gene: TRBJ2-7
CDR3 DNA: TGTGCCTGGAGTGTAGCGGGGGCCTACGAGCAGTACTTC
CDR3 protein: CAWSVAGAYEQYF